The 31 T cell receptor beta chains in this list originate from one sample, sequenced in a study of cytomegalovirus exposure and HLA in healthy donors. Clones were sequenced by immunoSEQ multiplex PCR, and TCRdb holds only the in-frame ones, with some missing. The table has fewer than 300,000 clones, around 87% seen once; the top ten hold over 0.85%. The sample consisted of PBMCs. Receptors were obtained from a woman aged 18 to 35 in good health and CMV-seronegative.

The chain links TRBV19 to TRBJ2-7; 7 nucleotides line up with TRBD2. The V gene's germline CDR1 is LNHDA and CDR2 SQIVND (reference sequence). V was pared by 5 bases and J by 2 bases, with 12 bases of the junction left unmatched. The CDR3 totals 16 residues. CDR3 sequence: CASSPGGTRITYEQYF. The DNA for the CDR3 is TGTGCCAGTAGTCCCGGGGGGACTCGAATAACCTACGAGCAGTACTTC. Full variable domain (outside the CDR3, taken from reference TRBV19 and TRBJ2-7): DGGITQSPKYLFRKEGQNVTLSCEQNLNHDAMYWYRQDPGQGLRLIYYSQIVNDFQKGDIAEGYSVSREKKESFPLTVTSAQKNPTAFYLCASSPGGTRITYEQYFGPGTRLTVT.

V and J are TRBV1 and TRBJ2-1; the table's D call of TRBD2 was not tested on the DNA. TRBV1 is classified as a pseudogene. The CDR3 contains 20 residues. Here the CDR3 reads CTSSQGWVAGDGTSYNEQFF. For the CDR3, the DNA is TGCACCAGCAGCCAAGGTTGGGTAGCGGGAGACGGAACGTCCTACAATGAGCAGTTCTTC.

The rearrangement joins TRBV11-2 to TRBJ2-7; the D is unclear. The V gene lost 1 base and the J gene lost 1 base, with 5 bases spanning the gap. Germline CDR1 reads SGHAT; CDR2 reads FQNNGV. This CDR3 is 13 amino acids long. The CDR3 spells CASSLVESYEQYF. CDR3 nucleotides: TGTGCCAGCAGCTTAGTCGAGTCCTACGAGCAGTACTTC.

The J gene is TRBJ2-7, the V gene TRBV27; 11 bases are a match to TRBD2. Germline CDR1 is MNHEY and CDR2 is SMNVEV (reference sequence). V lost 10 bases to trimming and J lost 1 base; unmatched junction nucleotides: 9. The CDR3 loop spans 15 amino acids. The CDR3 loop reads CATISSGRISYEQYF. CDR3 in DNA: TGTGCCACAATATCTAGCGGGAGGATATCCTACGAGCAGTACTTC.

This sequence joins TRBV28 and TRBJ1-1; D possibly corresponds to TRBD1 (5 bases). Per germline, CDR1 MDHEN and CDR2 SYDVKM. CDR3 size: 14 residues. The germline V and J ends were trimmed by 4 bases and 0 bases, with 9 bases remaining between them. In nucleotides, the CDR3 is TGTGCCAGCAGTTCGACAGCTATGAACACTGAAGCTTTCTTT. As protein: CASSSTAMNTEAFF.

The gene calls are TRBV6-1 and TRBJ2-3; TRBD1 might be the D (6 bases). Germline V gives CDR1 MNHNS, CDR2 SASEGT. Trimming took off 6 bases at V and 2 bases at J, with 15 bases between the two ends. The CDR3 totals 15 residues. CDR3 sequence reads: CASSVQGGSTDTQYF. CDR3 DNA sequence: TGTGCCAGCAGCGTACAGGGCGGATCCACAGATACGCAGTATTTT.

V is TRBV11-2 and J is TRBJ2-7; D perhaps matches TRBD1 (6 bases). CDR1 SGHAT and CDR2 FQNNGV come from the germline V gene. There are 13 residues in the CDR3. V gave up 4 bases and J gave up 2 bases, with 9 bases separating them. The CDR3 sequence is CASSSDRPYEQYF. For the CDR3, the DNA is TGTGCCAGCAGCTCGGACAGACCCTACGAGCAGTACTTC. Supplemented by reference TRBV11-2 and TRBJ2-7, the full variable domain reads EAGVAQSPRYKIIEKRQSVAFWCNPISGHATLYWYQQILGQGPKLLIQFQNNGVVDDSQLPKDRFSAERLKGVDSTLKIQPAKLEDSAVYLCASSSDRPYEQYFGPGTRLTVT.

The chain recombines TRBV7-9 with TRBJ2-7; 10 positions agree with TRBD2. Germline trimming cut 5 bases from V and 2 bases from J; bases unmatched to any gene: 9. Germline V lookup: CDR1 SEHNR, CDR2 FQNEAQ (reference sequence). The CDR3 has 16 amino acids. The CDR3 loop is CASSPSFSGRAYEQYF. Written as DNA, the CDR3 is TGTGCCAGCAGCCCTTCCTTCAGCGGGAGGGCCTACGAGCAGTACTTC.

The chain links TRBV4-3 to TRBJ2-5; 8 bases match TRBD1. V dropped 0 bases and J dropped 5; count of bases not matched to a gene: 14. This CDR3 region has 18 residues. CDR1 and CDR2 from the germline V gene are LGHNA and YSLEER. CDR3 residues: CASSQDWGQGAKGETQYF. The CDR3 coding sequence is TGCGCCAGCAGCCAAGATTGGGGGCAGGGGGCAAAGGGGGAGACCCAGTACTTC.

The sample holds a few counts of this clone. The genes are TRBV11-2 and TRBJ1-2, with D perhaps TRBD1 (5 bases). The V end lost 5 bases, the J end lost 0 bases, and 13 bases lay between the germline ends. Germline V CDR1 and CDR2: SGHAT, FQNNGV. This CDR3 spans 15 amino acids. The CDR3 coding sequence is TGTGCCAGCAGCCACGGTGGGACTGCTAACTATGGCTACACCTTC. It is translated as CASSHGGTANYGYTF.

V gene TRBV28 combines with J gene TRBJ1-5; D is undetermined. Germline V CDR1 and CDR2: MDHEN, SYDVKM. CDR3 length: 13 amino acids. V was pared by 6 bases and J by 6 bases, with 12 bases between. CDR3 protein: CASSWGSGQPQHF. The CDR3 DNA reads TGTGCCAGCAGCTGGGGAAGCGGTCAGCCCCAGCATTTT. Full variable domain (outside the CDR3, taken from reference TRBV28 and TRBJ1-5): DVKVTQSSRYLVKRTGEKVFLECVQDMDHENMFWYRQDPGLGLRLIYFSYDVKMKEKGDIPEGYSVSREKKERFSLILESASTNQTSMYLCASSWGSGQPQHFGDGTRLSIL.

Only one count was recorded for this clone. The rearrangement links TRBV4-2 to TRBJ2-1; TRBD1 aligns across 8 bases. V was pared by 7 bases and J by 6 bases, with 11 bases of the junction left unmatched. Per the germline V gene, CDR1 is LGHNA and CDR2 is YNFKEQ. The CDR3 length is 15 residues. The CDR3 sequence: CASTPTGVVSNEQFF. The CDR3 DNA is TGTGCCAGCACCCCGACAGGGGTGGTCAGCAATGAGCAGTTCTTC.

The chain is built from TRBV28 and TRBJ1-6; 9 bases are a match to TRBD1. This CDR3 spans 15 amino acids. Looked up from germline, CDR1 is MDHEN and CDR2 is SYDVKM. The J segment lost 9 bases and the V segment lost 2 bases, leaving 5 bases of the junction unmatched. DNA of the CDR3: TGTGCCAGCAGTTTACTCGACAGGGGGGGTTCACCCCTCCACTTT. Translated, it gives CASSLLDRGGSPLHF. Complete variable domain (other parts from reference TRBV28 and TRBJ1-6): DVKVTQSSRYLVKRTGEKVFLECVQDMDHENMFWYRQDPGLGLRLIYFSYDVKMKEKGDIPEGYSVSREKKERFSLILESASTNQTSMYLCASSLLDRGGSPLHFGNGTRLTVT.

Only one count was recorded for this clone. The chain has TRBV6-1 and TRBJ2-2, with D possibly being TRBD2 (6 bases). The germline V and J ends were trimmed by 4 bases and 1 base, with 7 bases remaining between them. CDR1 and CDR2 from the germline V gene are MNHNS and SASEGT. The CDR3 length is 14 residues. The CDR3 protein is CASSGGVNTGELFF. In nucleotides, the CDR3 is TGTGCCAGCAGTGGGGGGGTGAACACCGGGGAGCTGTTTTTT.

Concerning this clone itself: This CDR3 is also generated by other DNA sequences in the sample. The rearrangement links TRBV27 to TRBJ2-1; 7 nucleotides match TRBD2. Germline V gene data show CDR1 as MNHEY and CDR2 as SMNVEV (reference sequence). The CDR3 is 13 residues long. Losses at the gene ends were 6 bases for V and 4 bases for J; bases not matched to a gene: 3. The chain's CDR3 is CASRMGLYNEQFF. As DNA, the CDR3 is TGTGCCAGCAGGATGGGACTATACAATGAGCAGTTCTTC.

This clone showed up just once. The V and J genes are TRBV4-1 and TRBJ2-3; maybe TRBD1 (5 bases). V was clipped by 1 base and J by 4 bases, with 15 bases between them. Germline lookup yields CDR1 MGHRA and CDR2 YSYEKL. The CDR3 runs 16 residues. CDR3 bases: TGCGCCAGCAGCCAAGTGGCAGGGCCGGTTTCAGATACGCAGTATTTT. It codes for CASSQVAGPVSDTQYF.

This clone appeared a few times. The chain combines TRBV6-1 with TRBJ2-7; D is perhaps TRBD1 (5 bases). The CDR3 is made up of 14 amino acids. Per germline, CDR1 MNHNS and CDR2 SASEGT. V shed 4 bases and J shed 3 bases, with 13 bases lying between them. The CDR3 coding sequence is TGTGCCAGCAGTGTACAGGACACAGTCTACGAGCAGTACTTC. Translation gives CASSVQDTVYEQYF.

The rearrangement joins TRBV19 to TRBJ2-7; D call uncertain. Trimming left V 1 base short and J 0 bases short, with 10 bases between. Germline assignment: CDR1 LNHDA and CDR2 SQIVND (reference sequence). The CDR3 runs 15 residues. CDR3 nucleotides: TGTGCCAGTAGTATAGGAGGCAGCCGCTCCTACGAGCAGTACTTC. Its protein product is CASSIGGSRSYEQYF.

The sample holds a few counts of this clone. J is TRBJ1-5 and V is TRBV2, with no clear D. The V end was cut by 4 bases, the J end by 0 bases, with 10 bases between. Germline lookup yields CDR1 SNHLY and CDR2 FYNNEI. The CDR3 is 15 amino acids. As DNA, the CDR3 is TGTGCCAGCAGTGCCGACACCTATAGCAATCAGCCCCAGCATTTT. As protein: CASSADTYSNQPQHF.

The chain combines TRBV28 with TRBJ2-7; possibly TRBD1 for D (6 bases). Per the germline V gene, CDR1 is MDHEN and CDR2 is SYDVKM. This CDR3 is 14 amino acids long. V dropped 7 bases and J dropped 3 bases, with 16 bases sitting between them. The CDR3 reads CASTPPGENYEQYF. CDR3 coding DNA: TGTGCCAGCACCCCTCCAGGGGAAAACTACGAGCAGTACTTC.

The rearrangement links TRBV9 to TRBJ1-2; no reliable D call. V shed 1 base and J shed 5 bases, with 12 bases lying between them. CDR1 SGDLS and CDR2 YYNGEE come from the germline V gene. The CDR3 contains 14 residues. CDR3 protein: CASSVTTGSYGYTF. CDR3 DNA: TGTGCCAGCAGCGTAACTACGGGGTCATATGGCTACACCTTC.

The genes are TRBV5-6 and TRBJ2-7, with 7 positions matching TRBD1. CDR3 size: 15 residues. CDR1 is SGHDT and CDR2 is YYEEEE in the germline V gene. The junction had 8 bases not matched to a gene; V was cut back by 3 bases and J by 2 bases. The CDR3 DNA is TGTGCCAGCAGCTCATTGGGACAGTTGACCTACGAGCAGTACTTC. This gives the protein CASSSLGQLTYEQYF.

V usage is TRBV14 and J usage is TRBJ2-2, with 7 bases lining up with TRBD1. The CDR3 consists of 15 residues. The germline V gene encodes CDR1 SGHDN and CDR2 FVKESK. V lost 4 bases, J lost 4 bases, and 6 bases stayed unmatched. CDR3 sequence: CASSLTGQPTGELFF. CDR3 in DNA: TGTGCCAGCAGCCTGACGGGACAGCCCACCGGGGAGCTGTTTTTT.

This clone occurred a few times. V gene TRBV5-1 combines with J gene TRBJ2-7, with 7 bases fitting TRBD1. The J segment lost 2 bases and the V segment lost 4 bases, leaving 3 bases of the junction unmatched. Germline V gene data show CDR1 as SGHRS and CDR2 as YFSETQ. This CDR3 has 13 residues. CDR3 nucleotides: TGCGCCAGCAGCGGGGGACAGACCTACGAGCAGTACTTC. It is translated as CASSGGQTYEQYF.

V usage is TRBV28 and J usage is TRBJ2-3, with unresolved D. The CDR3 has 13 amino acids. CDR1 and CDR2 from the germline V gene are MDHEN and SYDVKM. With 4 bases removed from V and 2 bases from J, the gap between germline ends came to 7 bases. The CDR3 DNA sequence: TGTGCCAGCAGTTCCCCCTTCACAGATACGCAGTATTTT. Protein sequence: CASSSPFTDTQYF.

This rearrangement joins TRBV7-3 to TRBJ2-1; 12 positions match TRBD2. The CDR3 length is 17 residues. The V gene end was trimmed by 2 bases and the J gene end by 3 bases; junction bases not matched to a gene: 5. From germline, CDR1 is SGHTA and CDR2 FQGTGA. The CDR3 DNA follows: TGTGCCAGCAGCTTACGGTCTAGCGGGAGGGTCTACAATGAGCAGTTCTTC. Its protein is CASSLRSSGRVYNEQFF. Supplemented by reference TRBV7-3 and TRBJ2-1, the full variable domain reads GAGVSQTPSNKVTEKGKYVELRCDPISGHTALYWYRQSLGQGPEFLIYFQGTGAADDSGLPNDRFFAVRPEGSVSTLKIQRTERGDSAVYLCASSLRSSGRVYNEQFFGPGTRLTVL.

The CDR3 DNA reads TGTGCCAGCAGTTATATGGCTAGCGGGAATCCCTACGAGCAGTACTTC. The encoded protein is CASSYMASGNPYEQYF. The chain employs TRBV6-5 and TRBJ2-7, with 9 bases lining up with TRBD2. V lost 3 bases and J lost 2; bases outside the gene matches: 8. CDR3 size: 16 residues. Per germline, CDR1 MNHEY and CDR2 SVGAGI.

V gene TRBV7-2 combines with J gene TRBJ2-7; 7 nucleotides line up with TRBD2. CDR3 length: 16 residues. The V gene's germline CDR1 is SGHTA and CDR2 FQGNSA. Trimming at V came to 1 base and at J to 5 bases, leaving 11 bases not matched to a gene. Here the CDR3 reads CASSLDVATSINEQYF. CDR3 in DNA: TGTGCCAGCAGCTTAGACGTCGCGACTAGCATTAACGAGCAGTACTTC. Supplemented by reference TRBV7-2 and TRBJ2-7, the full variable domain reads GAGVSQSPSNKVTEKGKDVELRCDPISGHTALYWYRQSLGQGLEFLIYFQGNSAPDKSGLPSDRFSAERTGGSVSTLTIQRTQQEDSAVYLCASSLDVATSINEQYFGPGTRLTVT.

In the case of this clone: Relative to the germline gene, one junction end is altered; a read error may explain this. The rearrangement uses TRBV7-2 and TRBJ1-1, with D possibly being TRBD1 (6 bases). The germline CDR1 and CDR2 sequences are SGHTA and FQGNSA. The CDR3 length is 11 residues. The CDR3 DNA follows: TGTGCCAGCAGCTTAACTCCCGGGACACTTTTT. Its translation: CASSLTPGTLF.

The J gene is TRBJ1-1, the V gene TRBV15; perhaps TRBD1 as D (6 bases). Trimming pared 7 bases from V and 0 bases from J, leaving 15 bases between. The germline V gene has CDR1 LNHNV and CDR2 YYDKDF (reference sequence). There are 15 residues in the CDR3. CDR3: CATILSGHLNTEAFF. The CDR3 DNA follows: TGTGCCACCATTCTTTCGGGACACTTGAACACTGAAGCTTTCTTT.

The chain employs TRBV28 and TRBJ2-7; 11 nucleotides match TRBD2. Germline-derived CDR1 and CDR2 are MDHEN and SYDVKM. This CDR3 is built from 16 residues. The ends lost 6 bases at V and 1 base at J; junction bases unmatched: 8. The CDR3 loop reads CASSDTSGSGSYEQYF. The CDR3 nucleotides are TGTGCCAGCAGCGATACTAGCGGGAGTGGGTCCTACGAGCAGTACTTC.